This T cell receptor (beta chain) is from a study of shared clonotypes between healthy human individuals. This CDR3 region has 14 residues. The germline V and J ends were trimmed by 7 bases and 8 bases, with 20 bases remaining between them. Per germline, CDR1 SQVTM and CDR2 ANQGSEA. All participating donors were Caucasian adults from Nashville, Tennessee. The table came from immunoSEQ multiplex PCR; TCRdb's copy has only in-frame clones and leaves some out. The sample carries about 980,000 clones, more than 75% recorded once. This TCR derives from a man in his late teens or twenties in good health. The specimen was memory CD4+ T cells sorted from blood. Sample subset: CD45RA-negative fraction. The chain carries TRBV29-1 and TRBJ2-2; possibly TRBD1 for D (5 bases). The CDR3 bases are TGCAGCGCCATGGGGCCAGGGTTGGTTGGGGAGCTGTTTTTT. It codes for CSAMGPGLVGELFF.